This record covers a single T cell receptor (beta chain). The data were produced by immunoSEQ multiplex PCR, yet TCRdb's version contains in-frame clones alone and is incomplete. The sample contains approximately 50,000 clones, approximately 90% of which appear only once. This sample stems from a study of PD-1 blockade in classical Hodgkin lymphoma. Relapse after autologous stem cell transplantation occurred in every patient, and brentuximab vedotin exposure varied. Germline CDR1 and CDR2: SGHRS and YFSETQ. Trimming removed 2 bases from V and 6 bases from J, with 21 bases in between. The CDR3 extends over 16 amino acids.

This rearrangement joins TRBV5-1 to TRBJ2-7, with D perhaps TRBD1 (7 bases). This sequence originates from a human donor with classical Hodgkin lymphoma. Specimen: peripheral blood mononuclear cells (PBMCs), collected before the second cycle of nivolumab. CDR3 region: CASSFGPLGTAGEQYF. CDR3 sequence (DNA): TGCGCCAGCAGCTTTGGCCCTTTGGGGACAGCGGGCGAGCAGTACTTC.